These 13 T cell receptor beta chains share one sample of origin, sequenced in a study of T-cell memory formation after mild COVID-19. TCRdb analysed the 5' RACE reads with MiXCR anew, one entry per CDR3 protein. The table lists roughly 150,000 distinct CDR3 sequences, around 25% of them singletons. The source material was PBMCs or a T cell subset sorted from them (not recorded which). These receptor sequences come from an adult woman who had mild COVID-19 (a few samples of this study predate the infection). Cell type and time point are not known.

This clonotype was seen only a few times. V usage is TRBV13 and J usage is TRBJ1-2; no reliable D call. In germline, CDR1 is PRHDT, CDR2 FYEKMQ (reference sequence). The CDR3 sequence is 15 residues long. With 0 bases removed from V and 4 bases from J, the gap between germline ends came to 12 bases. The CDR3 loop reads CASSLGAGISYGYTF. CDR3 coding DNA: TGTGCCAGCAGCTTAGGGGCAGGAATTTCCTATGGCTACACCTTC.

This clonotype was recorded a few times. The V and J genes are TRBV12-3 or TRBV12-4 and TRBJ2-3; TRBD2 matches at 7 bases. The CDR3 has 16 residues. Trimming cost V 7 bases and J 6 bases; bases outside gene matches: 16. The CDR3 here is CASTLRKPTGGDTQYF. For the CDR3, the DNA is TGTGCCAGCACCCTAAGAAAGCCGACCGGGGGGGATACGCAGTATTTT.

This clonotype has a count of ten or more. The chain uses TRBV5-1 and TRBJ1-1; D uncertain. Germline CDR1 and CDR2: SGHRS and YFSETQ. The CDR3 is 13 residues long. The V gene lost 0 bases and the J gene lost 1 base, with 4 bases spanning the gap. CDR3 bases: TGCGCCAGCAGCTTGGTCAAGAACACTGAAGCTTTCTTT. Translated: CASSLVKNTEAFF.

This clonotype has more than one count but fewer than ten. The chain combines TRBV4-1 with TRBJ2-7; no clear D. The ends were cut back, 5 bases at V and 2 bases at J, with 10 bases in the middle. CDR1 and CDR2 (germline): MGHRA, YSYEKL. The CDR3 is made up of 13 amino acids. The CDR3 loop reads CASSYFQAYEQYF. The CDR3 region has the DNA TGCGCCAGCAGCTACTTCCAAGCCTACGAGCAGTACTTC.

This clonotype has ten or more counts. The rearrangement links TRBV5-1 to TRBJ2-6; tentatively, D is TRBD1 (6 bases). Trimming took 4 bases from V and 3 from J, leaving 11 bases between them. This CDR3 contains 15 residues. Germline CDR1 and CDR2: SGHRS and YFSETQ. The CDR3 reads CASSPWDNGANVLTF. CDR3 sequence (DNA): TGCGCCAGCAGCCCCTGGGACAATGGGGCCAACGTCCTGACTTTC. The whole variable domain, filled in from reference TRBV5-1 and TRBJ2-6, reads KAGVTQTPRYLIKTRGQQVTLSCSPISGHRSVSWYQQTPGQGLQFLFEYFSETQRNKGNFPGRFSGRQFSNSRSEMNVSTLELGDSALYLCASSPWDNGANVLTFGAGSRLTVL.

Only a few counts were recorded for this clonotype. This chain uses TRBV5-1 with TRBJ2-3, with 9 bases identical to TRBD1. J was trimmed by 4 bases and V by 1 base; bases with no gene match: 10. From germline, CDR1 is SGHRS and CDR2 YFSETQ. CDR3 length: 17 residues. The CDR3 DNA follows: TGCGCCAGCAGCTTGAGGGACAGGGAGTGGGAATCAGATACGCAGTATTTT. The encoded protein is CASSLRDREWESDTQYF.

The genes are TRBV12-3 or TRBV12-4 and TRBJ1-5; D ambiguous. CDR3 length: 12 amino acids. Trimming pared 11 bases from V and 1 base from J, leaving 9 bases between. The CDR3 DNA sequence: TGTGCCCCGAGAGAAAGCAATCAGCCCCAGCATTTT. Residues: CAPRESNQPQHF.

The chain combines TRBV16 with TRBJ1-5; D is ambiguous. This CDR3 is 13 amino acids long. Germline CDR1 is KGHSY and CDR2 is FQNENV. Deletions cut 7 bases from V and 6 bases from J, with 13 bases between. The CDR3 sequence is CASNPSSGQPQHF. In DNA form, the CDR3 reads TGTGCCAGCAACCCCAGTTCCGGTCAGCCCCAGCATTTT. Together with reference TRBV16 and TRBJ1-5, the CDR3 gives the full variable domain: GEEVAQTPKHLVRGEGQKAKLYCAPIKGHSYVFWYQQVLKNEFKFLISFQNENVFDETGMPKERFSAKCLPNSPCSLEIQATKLEDSAVYFCASNPSSGQPQHFGDGTRLSIL.

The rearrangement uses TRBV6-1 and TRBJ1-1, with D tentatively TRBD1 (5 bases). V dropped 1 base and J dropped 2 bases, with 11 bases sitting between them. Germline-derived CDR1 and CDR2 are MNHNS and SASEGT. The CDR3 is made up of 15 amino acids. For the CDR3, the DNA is TGTGCCAGCAGTGAAGAAAACAGGCTAAACACTGAAGCTTTCTTT. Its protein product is CASSEENRLNTEAFF.

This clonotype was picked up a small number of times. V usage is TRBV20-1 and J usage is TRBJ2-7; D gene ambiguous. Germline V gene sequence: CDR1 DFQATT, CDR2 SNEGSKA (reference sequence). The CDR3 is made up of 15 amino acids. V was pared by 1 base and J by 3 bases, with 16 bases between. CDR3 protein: CSARGAGYDNYEQYF. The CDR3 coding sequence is TGCAGTGCTAGAGGGGCAGGTTACGATAACTACGAGCAGTACTTC.

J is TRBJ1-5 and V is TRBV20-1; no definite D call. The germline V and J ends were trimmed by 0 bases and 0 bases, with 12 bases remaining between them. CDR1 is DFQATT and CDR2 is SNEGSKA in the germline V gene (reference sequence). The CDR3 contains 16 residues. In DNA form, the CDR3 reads TGCAGTGCTAGAGATCCCCATTCTTATAGCAATCAGCCCCAGCATTTT. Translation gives CSARDPHSYSNQPQHF.

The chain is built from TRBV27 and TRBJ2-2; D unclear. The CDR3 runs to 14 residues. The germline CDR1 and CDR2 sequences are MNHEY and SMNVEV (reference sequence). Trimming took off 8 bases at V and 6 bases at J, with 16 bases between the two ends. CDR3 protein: CASAFHNGPGELFF. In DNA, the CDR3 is TGTGCCAGCGCTTTTCACAACGGACCCGGGGAGCTGTTTTTT.

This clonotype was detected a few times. The CDR3 coding sequence is TGCGCCAGCAGCCAGTGGACCGAGTCCTACGAGCAGTACTTC. It encodes CASSQWTESYEQYF. The chain uses TRBV5-1 and TRBJ2-7; D is unclear. The ends were cut back, 4 bases at V and 1 base at J, with 12 bases in the middle. The CDR3 sequence is 14 residues long. Per germline, CDR1 SGHRS and CDR2 YFSETQ.